This T cell receptor (beta chain) derives from a study of radiotherapy plus CTLA-4 blockade in lung cancer. Concerning this clone itself: Its antigen is undetermined.

Per the germline V gene, CDR1 is SGDLS and CDR2 is YYNGEE. This CDR3 contains 14 residues. V shed 0 bases and J shed 1 base, with 7 bases lying between them. Study-level points and caveats: Expansion in blood of tumor-derived TCR clones was seen after radiotherapy plus ipilimumab. How blood T cell clones changed early, along with interferon-beta, reportedly forecast response best.

Focal radiation plus CTLA-4 blockade with ipilimumab was administered to patients who had chemo-refractory metastatic non-small-cell lung cancer. Only in-frame clones appear in the TCRdb table, and some are missing; sequencing was by immunoSEQ multiplex PCR. The table records about 78,000 clones, approximately 84% of them present only once. This chain connects TRBV9 to TRBJ2-5; possible D gene TRBD2, 6 bases. The TCR comes from a human donor with non-small cell lung cancer who had a partial response to radiotherapy plus ipilimumab. The sequencing used peripheral blood, collected from a patient treated with radiotherapy plus ipilimumab. CDR3 in amino acids: CASSVDSGQETQYF. The CDR3 coding sequence is TGTGCCAGCAGCGTAGATAGCGGCCAAGAGACCCAGTACTTC.